These 15 T cell receptor beta chains were sequenced from one sample in a study of cytomegalovirus exposure and HLA in healthy donors. PCR was performed using 60 Vbeta and 13 Jbeta primers. Sequencing was performed with immunoSEQ multiplex PCR; in TCRdb, only in-frame clones are kept and a portion is missing. This sample has about 96,000 clones, with around 74% found just once. Material for sequencing was PBMCs. The receptors stem from a man aged 45 to 65 in good health and CMV-seropositive.

V gene TRBV5-1 combines with J gene TRBJ2-1, with D perhaps matching TRBD2 (5 bases). V gave up 4 bases and J gave up 8 bases, with 13 bases separating them. The germline CDR1 and CDR2 sequences are SGHRS and YFSETQ. The CDR3 is 13 amino acids. The CDR3 nucleotides are TGCGCCAGCAGCCCCCGGCTGGAGGATGAGCAGTTCTTC. Translation gives CASSPRLEDEQFF.

There are a few counts of this clone. Mismatch with germline at one junction end may stem from a read error. The V call is TRBV11-2, the J call TRBJ1-4, with unresolved D. Per the germline V gene, CDR1 is SGHAT and CDR2 is FQNNGV. The CDR3 extends over 13 amino acids. CDR3: CASSLVTNEKLFF. As DNA, the CDR3 is TGTGCCAGCAGCTTAGTGACTAACGAAAAACTGTTTTTT.

This clone was observed a few times. The rearrangement links TRBV28 to TRBJ1-2, with D possibly matching TRBD1 (6 bases). Between the trimmed V and J ends, which lost 10 bases and 4 bases, there was a span of 13 bases. Germline V gene sequence: CDR1 MDHEN, CDR2 SYDVKM. The CDR3 is 12 residues long. The CDR3 spells CAIPQGTYGYTF. The CDR3 DNA sequence: TGTGCCATCCCACAGGGAACCTATGGCTACACCTTC.

This chain joins TRBV4-3 and TRBJ2-7, with D hard to call. V was trimmed by 8 bases and J by 1 base, leaving 18 bases between them. Germline assignment: CDR1 LGHNA and CDR2 YSLEER. The CDR3 is 15 residues long. CDR3 DNA: TGCGCCAGCTCGCTTCACCCAGGTTCTTCCTACGAGCAGTACTTC. Translating gives CASSLHPGSSYEQYF.

The chain employs TRBV9 and TRBJ2-1; 7 bases line up with TRBD2. Looked up from germline, CDR1 is SGDLS and CDR2 is YYNGEE. The CDR3 totals 13 residues. Trimming cost V 3 bases and J 8 bases; bases outside gene matches: 5. CDR3 residues: CASSAGTMDEQFF. In nucleotides, the CDR3 is TGTGCCAGCAGCGCCGGGACTATGGATGAGCAGTTCTTC.

This rearrangement joins TRBV28 to TRBJ1-4; 9 nucleotides line up with TRBD1. Germline CDR1 MDHEN, CDR2 SYDVKM. J gave up 8 bases and V 6 bases, and 7 bases lay outside the gene matches. The CDR3 has 14 residues. Here the CDR3 DNA reads TGTGCCAGCAGGGGAACAGGGGGCGCAGAAAAACTGTTTTTT. Its translation: CASRGTGGAEKLFF. Full variable domain (remainder filled in from reference TRBV28 and TRBJ1-4): DVKVTQSSRYLVKRTGEKVFLECVQDMDHENMFWYRQDPGLGLRLIYFSYDVKMKEKGDIPEGYSVSREKKERFSLILESASTNQTSMYLCASRGTGGAEKLFFGSGTQLSVL.

J is TRBJ1-2 and V is TRBV4-1; the D gene is possibly TRBD1 (5 bases). The germline V and J ends were trimmed by 4 bases and 1 base, with 16 bases remaining between them. The length of the CDR3 is 16 residues. The germline CDR1 and CDR2 sequences are MGHRA and YSYEKL. Here the CDR3 DNA reads TGCGCCAGCAGCCTCCTCGTCCAGGGCCTTAACTATGGCTACACCTTC. Translation: CASSLLVQGLNYGYTF.

CDR3 amino acids: CSDSSSGTGGLNTEAFF. The CDR3 DNA reads as TGCAGCGACTCCTCCTCCGGGACAGGGGGATTGAACACTGAAGCTTTCTTT. The chain combines TRBV29-1 with TRBJ1-1; 11 bases map to TRBD1. Germline trimming cut 7 bases from V and 0 bases from J; bases unmatched to any gene: 13. The CDR3 runs to 17 residues. The germline gives CDR1 SQVTM, CDR2 ANQGSEA.

This clone showed up just a few times. The chain links TRBV30 to TRBJ1-3; the match to TRBD1 covers 9 bases. The junction had 4 bases not matched to a gene; V was cut back by 3 bases and J by 4 bases. CDR3 length: 14 residues. Germline CDR1 reads GTSNPN; CDR2 reads SVGIG (reference sequence). The CDR3 reads CAWSVGTGGNTIYF. The CDR3 DNA follows: TGTGCCTGGAGCGTCGGGACAGGGGGAAACACCATATATTTT.

The chain joins TRBV14 to TRBJ2-1, with D possibly TRBD1 on 5 matching bases. CDR1 SGHDN and CDR2 FVKESK come from the germline V gene. This CDR3 has 14 residues. Trimming stripped 6 bases from V and 4 bases from J, with 13 bases between. CDR3 region: CASSLKDTYNEQFF. CDR3 nucleotide sequence: TGTGCCAGCAGTCTAAAGGACACTTACAATGAGCAGTTCTTC.

This clone was picked up a small number of times. V usage is TRBV29-1 and J usage is TRBJ2-1; a possible D gene is TRBD2 (5 bases). In germline, CDR1 is SQVTM, CDR2 ANQGSEA. CDR3 length: 17 amino acids. Between the trimmed V and J ends, which lost 1 base and 0 bases, there was a span of 16 bases. CDR3 nucleotide sequence: TGCAGCGTTGAAGGAGGGAAGGCGTTGAGCTCCTACAATGAGCAGTTCTTC. Its translation is CSVEGGKALSSYNEQFF.

This chain uses TRBV9 with TRBJ1-1; tentatively, D is TRBD1 (5 bases). The germline V and J ends were trimmed by 0 bases and 4 bases, with 13 bases remaining between them. Germline assignment: CDR1 SGDLS and CDR2 YYNGEE. The CDR3 is made up of 15 amino acids. This chain's CDR3 is CASSVDGAYGTEAFF. The CDR3 DNA reads as TGTGCCAGCAGCGTAGATGGGGCTTACGGCACTGAAGCTTTCTTT.

This clone occurred a few times. V gene TRBV4-1 combines with J gene TRBJ1-5, with 7 bases fitting TRBD1. V trimming: 0 bases; J trimming: 4 bases; junction bases outside the gene matches: 6. This CDR3 comprises 16 residues. Germline V CDR1 and CDR2: MGHRA, YSYEKL. The CDR3: CASSQEGRGENQPQHF. In nucleotides, the CDR3 is TGCGCCAGCAGCCAAGAAGGCAGGGGGGAGAATCAGCCCCAGCATTTT.

The chain links TRBV4-2 to TRBJ1-2, with TRBD1 matching 7 bases. Germline loops: CDR1 LGHNA, CDR2 YNFKEQ. The CDR3 contains 14 residues. The ends lost 4 bases at V and 4 bases at J; junction bases unmatched: 6. The CDR3: CASSPQGDSYGYTF. CDR3 nucleotide sequence: TGTGCCAGCAGCCCTCAGGGGGACTCCTATGGCTACACCTTC.

The chain is built from TRBV4-1 and TRBJ1-2; D unresolved. Trimming pared 2 bases from V and 8 bases from J, leaving 15 bases between. This CDR3 has 14 residues. Germline assignment: CDR1 MGHRA and CDR2 YSYEKL. CDR3 sequence reads: CASSQSQKPGGYTF. DNA for the CDR3: TGCGCCAGCAGCCAATCCCAGAAGCCGGGGGGCTACACCTTC.